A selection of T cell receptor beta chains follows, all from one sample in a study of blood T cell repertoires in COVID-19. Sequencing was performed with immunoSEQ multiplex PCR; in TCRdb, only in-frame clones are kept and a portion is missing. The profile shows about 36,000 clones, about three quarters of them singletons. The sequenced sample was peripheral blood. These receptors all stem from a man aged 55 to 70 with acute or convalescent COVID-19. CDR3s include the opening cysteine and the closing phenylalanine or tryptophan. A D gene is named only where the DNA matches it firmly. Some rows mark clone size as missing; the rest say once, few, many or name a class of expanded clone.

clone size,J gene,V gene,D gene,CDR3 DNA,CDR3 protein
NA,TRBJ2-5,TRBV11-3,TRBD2,TGTGCCAGCAGGAGAGCGGGAGAGGGAGAGACCCAGTACTTC,CASRRAGEGETQYF
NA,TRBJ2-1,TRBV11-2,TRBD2,TGTGCCAGCAGCTCAATAGCGGGAGGGTACAATGAGCAGTTCTTC,CASSSIAGGYNEQFF
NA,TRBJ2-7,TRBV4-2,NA,TGTGCCAGCAGCCAAGAGACTAGGGCTTTGTACTTC,CASSQETRALYF
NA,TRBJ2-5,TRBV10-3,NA,TGTGCCATCAGCCAGGGGGGTGAGACCCAGTACTTC,CAISQGGETQYF
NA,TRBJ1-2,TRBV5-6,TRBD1,TGTGCCAGCAGCCCAGGGGGTGAAGGCTATGGCTACACCTTC,CASSPGGEGYGYTF
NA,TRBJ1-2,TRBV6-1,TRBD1,TGTGCCAGCAGTGAAATACAGGGGGGAGACTATGGCTACACCTTC,CASSEIQGGDYGYTF
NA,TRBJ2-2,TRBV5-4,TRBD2,TGTGCCAGCAGCTTGCGGACTAGAAACACCGGGGAGCTGTTTTTT,CASSLRTRNTGELFF
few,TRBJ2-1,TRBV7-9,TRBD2,TGTGCCAGCAGCCCGGGGGCTAGCGGGAGGGCCGTCAATGAGCAGTTCTTC,CASSPGASGRAVNEQFF
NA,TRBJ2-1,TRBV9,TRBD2,TGTGCCAGCAGCGAAACTAGCGGGAGATACAATGAGCAGTTCTTC,CASSETSGRYNEQFF
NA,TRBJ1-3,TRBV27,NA,TGTGCCAGCAGTTTATCGAGGCAGTCCTCTGGAAACACCATATATTTT,CASSLSRQSSGNTIYF
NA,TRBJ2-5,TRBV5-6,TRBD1,TGTGCCAGCAGCCGAAACAGGGGGCTGGAGACCCAGTACTTC,CASSRNRGLETQYF
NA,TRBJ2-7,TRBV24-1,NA,TGTGCCCGCCCAAGCGAAGGCACCCAGTCCTACGAGCAGTACTTC,CARPSEGTQSYEQYF
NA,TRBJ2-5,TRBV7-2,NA,TGTGCCAGCAACCTAGGGCCCGGACAGAAAGAGACCCAGTACTTC,CASNLGPGQKETQYF
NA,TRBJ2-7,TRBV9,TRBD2,TGTGCCAGCAGCGTAGGGGTAGCGGGAGCCGGTGAGCAGTACTTC,CASSVGVAGAGEQYF
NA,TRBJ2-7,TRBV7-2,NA,TGTGCCAGCAGCCCCCTCGGGGATTACGAGCAGTACTTC,CASSPLGDYEQYF
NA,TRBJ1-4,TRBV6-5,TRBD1,TGTGCCAGCAGTTACTCGACAGGGTTTGGTGAAAAACTGTTTTTT,CASSYSTGFGEKLFF
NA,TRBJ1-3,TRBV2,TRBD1,TGTGCCAGCAGTGACAGGGGGCAGACTGGAAACACCATATATTTT,CASSDRGQTGNTIYF
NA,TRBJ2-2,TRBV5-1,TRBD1,TGCGCCAGCAGCTTGGGCAGGGGGCAGAACACCGGGGAGCTGTTTTTT,CASSLGRGQNTGELFF
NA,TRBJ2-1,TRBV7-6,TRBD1,TGTGCCAGCAGCTTAGTGGGGACAGGGGTCCACAATGAGCAGTTCTTC,CASSLVGTGVHNEQFF